This T cell receptor (beta chain) was found in a study of T cells after yellow fever vaccination. Regarding the study as a whole: Most clones from primary vaccination were detected again post-booster (about 96% CD4, approximately 90% CD8).

TCRdb re-called the 5' RACE reads through MiXCR, storing one row per CDR3 protein. The table has 85,000 to 100,000 distinct CDR3 sequences, roughly 5.8% seen once. In its sample, this clonotype was seen a few times. What it recognizes is unknown. A read error may produce the germline difference seen at one junction end. This CDR3 comprises 15 residues. Sequencing was performed on CD8+ T cells sorted from PBMCs, taken 10 days after the yellow fever booster vaccination. This chain uses TRBV12-3 or TRBV12-4 with TRBJ1-5; 8 bases map to TRBD1. The sequence was collected from a man between 18 and 35 years old who received the YFV17D yellow fever vaccine. This chain's CDR3 is CASSPRTGSTQPQHF. CDR3 nucleotide sequence: TGTGCCAGCAGTCCTCGGACAGGGAGCACTCAGCCCCAGCATTTT.